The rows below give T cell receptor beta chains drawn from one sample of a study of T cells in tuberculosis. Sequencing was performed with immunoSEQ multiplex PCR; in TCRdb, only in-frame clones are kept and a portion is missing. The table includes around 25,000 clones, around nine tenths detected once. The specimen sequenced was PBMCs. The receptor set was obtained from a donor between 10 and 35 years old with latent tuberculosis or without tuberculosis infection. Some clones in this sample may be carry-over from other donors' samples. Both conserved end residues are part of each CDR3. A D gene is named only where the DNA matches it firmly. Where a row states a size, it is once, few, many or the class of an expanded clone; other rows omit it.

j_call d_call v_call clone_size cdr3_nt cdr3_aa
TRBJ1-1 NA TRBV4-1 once TGCGCCAGCAGGAAGCAGGGGCTGAACACTGAAGCTTTCTTT CASRKQGLNTEAFF
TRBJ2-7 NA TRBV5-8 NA TGTGCCAGCAGCCACTCTCGTTTTTCAGCGCCCGGTCAGTCCTACGAGCAGTACTTC CASSHSRFSAPGQSYEQYF
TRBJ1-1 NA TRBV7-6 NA TGTGCCAGCAGCTTCGGACAGATGACTGAAGCTTTCTTT CASSFGQMTEAFF
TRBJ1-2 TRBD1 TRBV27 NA TGTGCCAGCAGTCCCCCGGGACAGCCCTATGGCTACACCTTC CASSPPGQPYGYTF
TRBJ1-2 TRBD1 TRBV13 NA TGTGCCAGCAGGCGGACGGAGGGGGCGTGGAGGGATGGCTACACCTTC CASRRTEGAWRDGYTF
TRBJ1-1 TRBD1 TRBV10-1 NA TGCGCCAGCAGGGGACAGGGGGAGGGTGAAGCTTTCTTT CASRGQGEGEAFF
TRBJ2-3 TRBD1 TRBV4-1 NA TGCGCCAGCAGCCAACCGGGACAGGGTACAGATACGCAGTATTTT CASSQPGQGTDTQYF
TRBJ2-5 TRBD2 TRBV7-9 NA TGTGCCAGCAGCTCACCGGGACTAGCGGGGCAAGAGACCCAGTACTTC CASSSPGLAGQETQYF
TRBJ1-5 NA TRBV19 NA TGTGCCAGTCGGTACGACAATCAGCCCCAGCATTTT CASRYDNQPQHF
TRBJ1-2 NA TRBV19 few TGTGCCAGTAAAAGGGGGTCTAACTATGGCTACACCTTC CASKRGSNYGYTF
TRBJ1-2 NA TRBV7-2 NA TGTGCCAGCAGCTGGACAGACTATGGCTACACCTTC CASSWTDYGYTF
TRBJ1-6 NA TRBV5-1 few TGCGCCAGCAGCCCGGGTTGGGAGGGACACTACCACTTT CASSPGWEGHYHF
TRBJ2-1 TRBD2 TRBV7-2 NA TGTGCCAGCAGCTTAGTTCGGCTAGCGGTTTACAATGAGCAGTTCTTC CASSLVRLAVYNEQFF
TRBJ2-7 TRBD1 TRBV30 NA TGTGCCTGGAGTCGGACAGGGAATTCCTACGAGCAGTACTTC CAWSRTGNSYEQYF
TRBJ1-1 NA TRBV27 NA TGTGCCAGCAGTTTTGTAGAGGGGGAGCGAGCTTTCTTT CASSFVEGERAFF
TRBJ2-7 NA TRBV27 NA TGTGCCAGCAGTTTAGTTTACAGGCCCAGGGACGAGCAGTACTTC CASSLVYRPRDEQYF
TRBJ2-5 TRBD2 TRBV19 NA TGTGCCAGTAGTATAGATGGGGCTAGCGGGAGCACAGAGACCCAGTACTTC CASSIDGASGSTETQYF
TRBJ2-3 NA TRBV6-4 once TGTGCCAGCAGTGAGGTCGCAGGGGGCACAGATACGCAGTATTTT CASSEVAGGTDTQYF
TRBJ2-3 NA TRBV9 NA TGTGCCAGCAGCGTAGCTGGGGACACCCTCCTACGCACAGATACGCAGTATTTT CASSVAGDTLLRTDTQYF
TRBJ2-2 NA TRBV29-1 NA TGCAGCGCGGTGCGCAACACCGGGGAGCTGTTTTTT CSAVRNTGELFF
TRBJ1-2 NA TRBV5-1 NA TGCGCCAGCAGCTTGGGTCGGGTTCCGACCTATGGCTACACCTTC CASSLGRVPTYGYTF
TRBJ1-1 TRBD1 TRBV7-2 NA TGTGCCAGCAGCTTACCGGGACAGCTGAACACTGAAGCTTTCTTT CASSLPGQLNTEAFF
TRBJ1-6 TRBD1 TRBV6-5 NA TGTGCCAGCAGTTACTCGCCCGGGACAGGGTGGGGACCCCTCCACTTT CASSYSPGTGWGPLHF
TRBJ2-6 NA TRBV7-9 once TGTGCCAGCAGCTTAGCGCGGGGATATACTGTAGGGGCCAACGTCCTGACTTTC CASSLARGYTVGANVLTF
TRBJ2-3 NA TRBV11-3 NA TGTGCCAGCAGCTTAGGGACGGGGGGCCACACAGATACGCAGTATTTT CASSLGTGGHTDTQYF
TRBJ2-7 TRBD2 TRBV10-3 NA TGTGCCATCAGTGAGTCAGTAGGACTAGCGGGAGAGCAGTACTTC CAISESVGLAGEQYF
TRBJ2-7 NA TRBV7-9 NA TGCGCCAGCAGCCAAGATTTATCACAGGGCCTTTTTCACGAGCAGTACTTC CASSQDLSQGLFHEQYF
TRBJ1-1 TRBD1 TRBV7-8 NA TGTGCCAGCAGCTTACCTCCGGGACAGGGTTCGGCTTTCTTT CASSLPPGQGSAFF
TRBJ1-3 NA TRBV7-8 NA TGTGCCAGCAGCTTAGCGCCCGGTTTTGGAAACACCATATATTTT CASSLAPGFGNTIYF
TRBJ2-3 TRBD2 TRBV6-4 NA TGTGCCAGCAGCCCTGGGGGGGGAACAGATACGCAGTATTTT CASSPGGGTDTQYF
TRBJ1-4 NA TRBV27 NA TGTGCCAGCAGGGAGGCCAGTGAAAAACTGTTTTTT CASREASEKLFF
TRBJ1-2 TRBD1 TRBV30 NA TGTGCCTGGGGGATGGGACAGGGGGTTTTACATGGCTACACCTTC CAWGMGQGVLHGYTF
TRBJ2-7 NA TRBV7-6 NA TGTGCCAGCAGCCGAGGGACAACCTACGAGCAGTACTTC CASSRGTTYEQYF
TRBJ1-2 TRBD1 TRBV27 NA TGTGCCAGCAGTTCGTGGACAGGGATTGACCATGGCTACACCTTC CASSSWTGIDHGYTF
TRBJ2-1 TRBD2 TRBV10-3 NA TGTGCCATCAGTGCTGCGGGAGCCTACAATGAGCAGTTCTTC CAISAAGAYNEQFF
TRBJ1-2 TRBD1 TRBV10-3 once TGTGCCATCAGTAGACAGGGACTGGATGGCTACACCTTC CAISRQGLDGYTF
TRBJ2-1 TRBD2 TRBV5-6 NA TGTGCCAGCAGTCGTTATAGCGGGGCCGGCTCCTACAATGAGCAGTTCTTC CASSRYSGAGSYNEQFF
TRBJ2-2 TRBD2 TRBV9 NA TGTGCCAGCAGCGTATTGGCGGGAGTCCTTCACACCGGGGAGCTGTTTTTT CASSVLAGVLHTGELFF